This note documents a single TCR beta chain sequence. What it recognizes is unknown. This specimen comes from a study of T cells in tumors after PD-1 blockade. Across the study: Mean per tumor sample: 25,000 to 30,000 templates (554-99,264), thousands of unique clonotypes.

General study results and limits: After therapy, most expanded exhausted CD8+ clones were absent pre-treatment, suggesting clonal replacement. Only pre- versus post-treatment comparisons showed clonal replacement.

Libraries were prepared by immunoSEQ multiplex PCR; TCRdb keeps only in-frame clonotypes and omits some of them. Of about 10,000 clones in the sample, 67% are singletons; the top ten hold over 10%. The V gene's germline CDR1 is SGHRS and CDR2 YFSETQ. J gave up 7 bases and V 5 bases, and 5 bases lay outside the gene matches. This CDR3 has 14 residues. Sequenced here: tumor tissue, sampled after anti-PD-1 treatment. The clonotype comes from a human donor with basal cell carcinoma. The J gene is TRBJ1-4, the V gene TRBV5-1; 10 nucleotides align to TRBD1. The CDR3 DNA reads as TGCGCCAGCAGACCCCGGGACAGGGGTGAAAAACTGTTTTTT. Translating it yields CASRPRDRGEKLFF. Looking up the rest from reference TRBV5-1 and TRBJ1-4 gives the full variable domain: KAGVTQTPRYLIKTRGQQVTLSCSPISGHRSVSWYQQTPGQGLQFLFEYFSETQRNKGNFPGRFSGRQFSNSRSEMNVSTLELGDSALYLCASRPRDRGEKLFFGSGTQLSVL.